This TCR beta chain was identified during a study of blood T cell repertoires in COVID-19. This clone was picked up a small number of times. Assay used: immunoSEQ multiplex PCR; TCRdb lists only in-frame clones, some missing. The table records 95,000 or so clones, approximately 85% of them present only once. CDR1 and CDR2 from the germline V gene are SGHRS and YFSETQ. Trimming cost V 0 bases and J 4 bases; bases outside gene matches: 0. The CDR3 spans 14 residues. Sample: peripheral blood. The chain combines TRBV5-1 with TRBJ2-3, with 9 bases that match TRBD2. This TCR derives from a woman of 80 years or more with active or convalescent COVID-19. CDR3 nucleotides: TGCGCCAGCAGCTTGGGACTAGCGGCAGATACGCAGTATTTT. Protein sequence: CASSLGLAADTQYF.